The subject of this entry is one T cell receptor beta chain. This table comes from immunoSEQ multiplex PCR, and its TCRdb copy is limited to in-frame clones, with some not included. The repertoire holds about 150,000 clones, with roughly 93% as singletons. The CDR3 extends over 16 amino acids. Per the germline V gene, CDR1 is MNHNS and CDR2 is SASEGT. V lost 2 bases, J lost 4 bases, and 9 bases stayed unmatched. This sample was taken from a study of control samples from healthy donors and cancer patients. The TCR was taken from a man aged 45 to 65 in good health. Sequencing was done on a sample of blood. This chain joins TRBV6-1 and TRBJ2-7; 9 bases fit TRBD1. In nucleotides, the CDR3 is TGTGCCAGCAGTGAAACTTCCGGGACAGGGTATTACGAGCAGTACTTC. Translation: CASSETSGTGYYEQYF.